This T cell receptor beta chain was found in a study of blood T cell repertoires in COVID-19 (dated by TCRdb to the early 2020s). Notes on the research overall: Samples from collaborators originated in the United States, Italy and Spain and spanned both the acute and convalescent phases of COVID-19. HLA class I and class II types, where available, came from metadata supplied by the sample provider rather than from assay-based typing. Samples came from the ongoing ImmuneRACE study (first 160 participants) plus 1,254 subjects from 6 global collaborators. The sample metadata nearly always contained a de-identified subject ID, COVID-19 status, age in years and sex. The prospective study material was composed of cDNA or gDNA derived from T cells, B-cell-depleted T cells, or PBMCs. The dataset comprised deeply sampled blood TCRbeta repertoires from subjects exposed to, actively infected with, or recovered from COVID-19. A freely available public database, intended as a resource for researchers studying the immune response to SARS-CoV-2, is where the repertoires were released. Overall results and qualifications from the work: Clinical and demographic metadata were provided uncurated, with the amount varying by source and participant.

At one collaborating source in Seattle, patients were enrolled during active infection and were followed longitudinally through the course of disease. The collaborating institutions used their own protocols to collect whole blood in K2EDTA tubes. For TCRbeta analysis, collaborators shipped samples in one of three forms: frozen whole blood, isolated PBMCs, or DNA extracted from either of those sample types. CDR1 and CDR2, per the germline V gene, are SGHTS and YDEGEE. V is cut by 1 base and J by 2 bases, and the space between the germline ends is 5 bases. The CDR3 sequence holds 13 residues, the cysteine and phenylalanine included. Left in the record is the CDR3 DNA by itself, 39 bases read in frame from the first base. Notes on this clone: Its recognized antigen is unknown. The record has no base qualities; no much larger clone is one base away.

TCRbeta CDR3 regions were amplified from genomic DNA using the immunoSEQ Assay, a bias-controlled multiplex PCR. From the authors' description of their analysis: The number of nucleated cells in each sample was estimated by amplification of reference gene primers within the assay. To quantify the absolute abundance of each unique TCRbeta CDR3 rearrangement, sequence reads were collapsed and filtered. For each sample, productive Simpson clonality was calculated by taking the square root of Simpson's diversity index across productive rearrangements. TCRdb obtained this table from immuneACCESS and retained in-frame rearrangements with V and J assigned. These tables miss some clones; where compared with another copy, unresolved V genes account for less than half of the shortfall, and the remainder is unexplained. Clone size and the V and J calls come from that table; the DNA yielded D and trimming. The table for this sample lists hundreds of thousands of clones; 85% of them were counted only once. The top ten constitute 5% to 6.5% of the sample.

This TCR was recovered from a man aged 45-65 years with COVID-19, enrolled during active disease. Sample: peripheral blood. Recombination connected TRBV5-8 to TRBJ2-3, with the identity of the D gene unclear. CDR3 loop: CASSLPSTDTQYF. The bases are TGTGCCAGCAGCTTGCCTTCCACAGATACGCAGTATTTT.